This TCR beta chain was captured in a study of cytomegalovirus exposure and HLA in healthy donors. Remarks on this clone: The antigen remains unidentified.

The PCR employed 60 Vbeta primers together with 13 Jbeta primers. Produced via immunoSEQ multiplex PCR; TCRdb's table is partial and in-frame only. The table gives about 170,000 clones; the top ten clones make up 0.79% of it. The CDR3 has 14 residues. V dropped 4 bases and J dropped 0 bases, with 8 bases sitting between them. From germline, CDR1 is MNHEY and CDR2 SMNVEV (reference sequence). Whole-study findings and limits: Some TCR beta chains (about 180 of them) were listed as cytomegalovirus-associated. Reports state that TCR beta sequences accurately predicted most subjects' HLA-A and HLA-B alleles. TCR beta V- and J-gene trimming was later associated with a missense DCLRE1C variant. DRB1 showed the most TCR associations and HLA-C the fewest in a later analysis, as rates varied by HLA locus.

The material sequenced was PBMCs. The sequence derives from a woman aged 18-29 years in good health and CMV-seropositive. J is TRBJ2-3 and V is TRBV27; D uncertain. CDR3 region: CASSYISSTDTQYF. In DNA, the CDR3 is TGTGCCAGCAGTTATATCAGTAGCACAGATACGCAGTATTTT.